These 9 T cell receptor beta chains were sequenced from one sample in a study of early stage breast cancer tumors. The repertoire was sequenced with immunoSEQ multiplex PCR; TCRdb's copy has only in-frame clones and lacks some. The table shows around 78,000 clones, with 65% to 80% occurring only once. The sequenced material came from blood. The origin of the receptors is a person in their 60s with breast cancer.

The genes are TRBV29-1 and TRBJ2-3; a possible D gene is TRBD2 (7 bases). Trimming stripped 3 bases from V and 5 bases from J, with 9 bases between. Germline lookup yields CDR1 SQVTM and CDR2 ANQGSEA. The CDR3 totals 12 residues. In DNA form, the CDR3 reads TGCAGCGTTGACGGGGGGCAAGATACGCAGTATTTT. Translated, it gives CSVDGGQDTQYF.

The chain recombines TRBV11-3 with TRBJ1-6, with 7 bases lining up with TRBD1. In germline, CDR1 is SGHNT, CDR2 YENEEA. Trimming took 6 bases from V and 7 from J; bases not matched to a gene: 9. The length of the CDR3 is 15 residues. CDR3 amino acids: CASRHRDSDNSPLHF. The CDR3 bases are TGTGCCAGCAGACATAGGGACAGCGACAATTCACCCCTCCACTTT.

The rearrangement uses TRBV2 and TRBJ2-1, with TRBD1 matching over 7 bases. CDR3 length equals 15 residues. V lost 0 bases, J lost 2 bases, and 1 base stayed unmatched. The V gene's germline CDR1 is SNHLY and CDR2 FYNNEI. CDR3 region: CASSEAGQPYNEQFF. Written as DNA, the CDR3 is TGTGCCAGCAGTGAAGCGGGACAGCCCTACAATGAGCAGTTCTTC. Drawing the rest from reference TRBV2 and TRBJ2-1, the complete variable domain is EPEVTQTPSHQVTQMGQEVILRCVPISNHLYFYWYRQILGQKVEFLVSFYNNEISEKSEIFDDQFSVERPDGSNFTLKIRSTKLEDSAMYFCASSEAGQPYNEQFFGPGTRLTVL.

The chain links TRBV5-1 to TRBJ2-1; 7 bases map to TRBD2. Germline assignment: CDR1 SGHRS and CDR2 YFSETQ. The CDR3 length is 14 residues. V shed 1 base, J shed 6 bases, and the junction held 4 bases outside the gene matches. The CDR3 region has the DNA TGCGCCAGCAGCTTGTGGGGGGGTCCCAATGAGCAGTTCTTC. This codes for CASSLWGGPNEQFF.

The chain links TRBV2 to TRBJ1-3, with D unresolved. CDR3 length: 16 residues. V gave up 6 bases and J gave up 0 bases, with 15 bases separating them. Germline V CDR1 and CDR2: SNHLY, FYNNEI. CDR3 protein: CASSKSPIDSGNTIYF. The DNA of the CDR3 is TGTGCCAGCAGCAAGAGCCCCATTGACTCTGGAAACACCATATATTTT.

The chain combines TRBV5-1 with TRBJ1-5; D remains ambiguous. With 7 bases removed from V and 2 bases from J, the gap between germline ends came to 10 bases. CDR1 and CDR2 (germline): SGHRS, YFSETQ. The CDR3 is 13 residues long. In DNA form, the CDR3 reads TGCGCCAGCTCCGATGGTGGCAATCAGCCCCAGCATTTT. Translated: CASSDGGNQPQHF.

The DNA of the CDR3 is TGTGCCAGCAGCGGGACTAGCGCAGATACGCAGTATTTT. The encoded protein is CASSGTSADTQYF. This chain joins TRBV13 and TRBJ2-3, with TRBD2 matching over 10 bases. The trim removed 5 bases at V and 4 bases at J, leaving 0 bases unmatched. The CDR3 spans 13 residues. Germline V CDR1 and CDR2: PRHDT, FYEKMQ (reference sequence).

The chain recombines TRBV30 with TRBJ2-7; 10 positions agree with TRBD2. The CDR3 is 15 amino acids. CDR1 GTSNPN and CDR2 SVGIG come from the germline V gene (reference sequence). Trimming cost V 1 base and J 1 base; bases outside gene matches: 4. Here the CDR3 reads CAWSAVAGGSYEQYF. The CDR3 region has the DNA TGTGCCTGGAGTGCGGTAGCGGGGGGTTCCTACGAGCAGTACTTC.

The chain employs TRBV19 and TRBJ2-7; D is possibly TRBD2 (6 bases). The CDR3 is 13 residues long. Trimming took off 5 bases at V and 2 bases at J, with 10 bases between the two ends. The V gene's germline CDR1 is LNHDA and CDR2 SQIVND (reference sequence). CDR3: CASSGRLPYEQYF. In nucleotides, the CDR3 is TGTGCCAGTAGTGGGAGGCTCCCCTACGAGCAGTACTTC.